This T cell receptor (beta chain) was documented in a study of blood T cells in healthy people across ages. With 0 bases clipped from V and 11 bases from J, the junction kept 14 bases outside the gene matches. CDR3 length: 17 residues. Germline V gene data show CDR1 as SGDLS and CDR2 as YYNGEE. General observations from the study: Per million T cells, TCR beta diversity dropped about linearly as age rose. Aged donors had fewer naive CD4+ cells and lower diversity than long-lived donors.

Using a J-beta primer mix together with a sample-barcoded 5' primer, a second PCR was run for roughly 6 to 11 cycles. A template-switch adaptor that had 12 random nucleotides put a tag on each cDNA molecule. TCRdb re-called the 5' RACE reads with MiXCR, one entry per CDR3 protein. Here the sample spans about a million distinct CDR3 sequences, 45% to 50% being singletons. Remarks on this clonotype: What it recognizes is unknown.

Sequenced material: blood. This receptor was identified in a man aged 25 to 40 in good health. The chain is built from TRBV9 and TRBJ2-5; 12 nucleotides line up with TRBD2. Here the CDR3 reads CASSVAASGGVYNEQYF. The CDR3 DNA reads as TGTGCCAGCAGCGTAGCGGCTAGCGGGGGGGTTTACAATGAGCAGTACTTC.